The 12 T cell receptor beta chains in this list originate from one sample, sequenced in a study of T-cell memory formation after mild COVID-19. TCRdb reanalysed the 5' RACE reads using MiXCR and keeps one entry per CDR3 protein. The repertoire includes approximately 500,000 distinct CDR3 sequences, roughly 23% of them detected once, and approximately 13% sits in the top ten. Sequencing was carried out using PBMCs or a T cell subset sorted from them (not recorded which). These receptors all stem from an adult woman who had mild COVID-19 (a few samples of this study predate the infection). Cell type and time point are not known.

The chain has TRBV7-2 and TRBJ2-2; TRBD2 is a possible D gene (6 bases). V was trimmed by 6 bases and J by 3 bases, leaving 11 bases between them. This CDR3 is built from 14 residues. Germline values: CDR1 SGHTA, CDR2 FQGNSA. For the CDR3, the DNA is TGTGCCAGCAGACGGGACTCGGACACCGGGGAGCTGTTTTTT. Its protein product is CASRRDSDTGELFF.

The chain joins TRBV20-1 to TRBJ1-3; possibly TRBD1 for D (5 bases). CDR3 length: 14 amino acids. V lost 2 bases and J 4 bases, leaving 12 bases between the germline ends. Looked up from germline, CDR1 is DFQATT and CDR2 is SNEGSKA (reference sequence). The DNA for the CDR3 is TGCAGTGCTAGATCCGGCAGGGTGGGAAACACCATATATTTT. Protein sequence: CSARSGRVGNTIYF.

The chain uses TRBV4-1 and TRBJ1-2; 9 bases agree with TRBD1. Trimming at V came to 5 bases and at J to 4 bases, leaving 8 bases not matched to a gene. This CDR3 spans 15 amino acids. Germline V gene data show CDR1 as MGHRA and CDR2 as YSYEKL. CDR3 in amino acids: CASSGDRATLYGYTF. In DNA form, the CDR3 reads TGCGCCAGCAGCGGGGACAGGGCAACTCTCTATGGCTACACCTTC.

The V and J genes are TRBV2 and TRBJ2-7; unclear D gene. The CDR3 runs to 12 residues. V dropped 4 bases and J dropped 3 bases, with 7 bases sitting between them. The germline gives CDR1 SNHLY, CDR2 FYNNEI. Here the CDR3 reads CASSARFYEQYF. In DNA, the CDR3 is TGTGCCAGCAGTGCACGGTTCTACGAGCAGTACTTC.

This clonotype was seen a handful of times. The V gene is TRBV5-1, the J gene TRBJ1-1; no reliable D call. The CDR3 has 15 residues. V shed 2 bases and J shed 6 bases, with 17 bases lying between them. Germline CDR1 reads SGHRS; CDR2 reads YFSETQ. Here the CDR3 reads CASSFGNRSPAEAFF. Here the CDR3 DNA reads TGCGCCAGCAGCTTTGGAAACCGCAGTCCAGCTGAAGCTTTCTTT.

The J gene is TRBJ2-7, the V gene TRBV18; tentative D call: TRBD1 (5 bases). This CDR3 has 16 amino acids. Germline loops: CDR1 KGHSH, CDR2 LQKENI. V shed 2 bases and J shed 4 bases, with 18 bases lying between them. The chain's CDR3 is CASSPYDSTLGYEQYF. The CDR3 DNA sequence: TGTGCCAGCTCACCATACGACAGTACCTTAGGATACGAGCAGTACTTC.

This clonotype was seen only a few times. The chain has TRBV20-1 and TRBJ1-2; D unresolved. V lost 0 bases and J 2 bases, leaving 22 bases between the germline ends. In germline, CDR1 is DFQATT, CDR2 SNEGSKA (reference sequence). This CDR3 has 18 residues. The CDR3 DNA sequence: TGCAGTGCTAGAGATCCCCTCTTACAGTATGGAGTAAACTATGGCTACACCTTC. Translated: CSARDPLLQYGVNYGYTF.

This sequence joins TRBV20-1 and TRBJ2-7; D is undetermined. Germline lookup yields CDR1 DFQATT and CDR2 SNEGSKA (reference sequence). Trimming removed 8 bases from V and 0 bases from J, with 14 bases in between. The CDR3 spans 13 residues. CDR3: CSSLLRVSYEQYF. The CDR3, as DNA: TGCAGTTCCCTCCTTCGGGTCTCCTACGAGCAGTACTTC.

This clonotype was counted between two and nine times. J is TRBJ2-5 and V is TRBV4-3; tentatively, D is TRBD1 (5 bases). This CDR3 region has 13 residues. Trimming left V 0 bases short and J 3 bases short, with 5 bases between. The V gene's germline CDR1 is LGHNA and CDR2 YSLEER. This chain's CDR3 is CASSQDREETQYF. The DNA of the CDR3 is TGCGCCAGCAGCCAAGACAGGGAAGAGACCCAGTACTTC.

This clonotype has a count of ten or more. This chain connects TRBV27 to TRBJ2-5, with 7 bases lining up with TRBD2. The CDR3 length is 14 residues. CDR1 and CDR2 from the germline V gene are MNHEY and SMNVEV (reference sequence). The trim removed 4 bases at V and 1 base at J, leaving 3 bases unmatched. The CDR3 is CASSSSGTQETQYF. As DNA, the CDR3 is TGTGCCAGCAGTTCTAGCGGTACCCAAGAGACCCAGTACTTC.

This clonotype was seen a handful of times. The CDR3 here is CASSSGRLAKNIQYF. The CDR3 DNA is TGTGCCAGCAGCTCGGGGAGATTAGCCAAAAACATTCAGTACTTC. This rearrangement joins TRBV11-3 to TRBJ2-4, with a weak D call TRBD2 (5 bases). Trimming cost V 4 bases and J 0 bases, with 10 bases left between them. The CDR3 length is 15 residues. In germline, CDR1 is SGHNT, CDR2 YENEEA.

This clonotype was seen a handful of times. The CDR3 sequence is CASSVGMNSATYNEQFF. CDR3 nucleotide sequence: TGTGCCAGCAGCGTGGGAATGAACAGTGCTACCTACAATGAGCAGTTCTTC. The chain combines TRBV9 with TRBJ2-1; D remains unclear. The CDR3 totals 17 residues. The V gene's germline CDR1 is SGDLS and CDR2 YYNGEE. V was shortened by 2 bases and J by 2 bases, with 17 bases between the two germline ends.